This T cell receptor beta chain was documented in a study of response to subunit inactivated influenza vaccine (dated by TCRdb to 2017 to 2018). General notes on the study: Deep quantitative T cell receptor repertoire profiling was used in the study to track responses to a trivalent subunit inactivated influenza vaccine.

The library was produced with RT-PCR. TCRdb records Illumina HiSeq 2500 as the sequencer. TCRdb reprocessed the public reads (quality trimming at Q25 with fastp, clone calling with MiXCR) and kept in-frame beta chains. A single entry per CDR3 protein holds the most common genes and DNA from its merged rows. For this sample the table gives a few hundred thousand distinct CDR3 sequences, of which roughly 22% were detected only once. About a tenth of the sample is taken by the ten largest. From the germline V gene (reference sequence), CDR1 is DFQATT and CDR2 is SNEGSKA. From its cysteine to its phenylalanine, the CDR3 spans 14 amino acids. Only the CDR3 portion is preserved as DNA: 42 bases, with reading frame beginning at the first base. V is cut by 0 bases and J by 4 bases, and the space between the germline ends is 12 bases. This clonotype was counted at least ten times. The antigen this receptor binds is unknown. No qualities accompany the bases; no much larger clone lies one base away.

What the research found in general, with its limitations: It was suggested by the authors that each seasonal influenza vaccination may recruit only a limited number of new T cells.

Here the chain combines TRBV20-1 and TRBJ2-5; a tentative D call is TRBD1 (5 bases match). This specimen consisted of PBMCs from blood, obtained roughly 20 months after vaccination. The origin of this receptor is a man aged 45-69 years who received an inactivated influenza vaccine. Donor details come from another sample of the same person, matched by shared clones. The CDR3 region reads CSARDSQGRETQYF. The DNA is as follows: TGCAGTGCTAGAGATAGTCAGGGAAGAGAGACCCAGTACTTC.